This TCR beta chain derives from a study of blood T cell repertoires in COVID-19. For the study at large: COVID-19 samples from acute and convalescent phases originated in the United States, Italy and Spain. The cDNA or gDNA used as material had been derived from T cells, B-cell-depleted T cells, or PBMCs.

V gave up 5 bases and J gave up 9 bases; unmatched junction bases: 11. The CDR3 sequence is 15 residues long. Germline V lookup: CDR1 MNHEY, CDR2 SVGAGI. Method: immunoSEQ multiplex PCR; TCRdb's copy keeps in-frame clones and lacks some. The data show 110,000 to 150,000 clones, 86% seen once. The sequencing input was peripheral blood. The chain couples TRBV6-5 to TRBJ2-1; 9 bases agree with TRBD2. The clonotype comes from a woman in her fifties or sixties with acute or convalescent COVID-19. The CDR3 sequence: CASSRIAGAAGEQFF. The CDR3 nucleotides read TGTGCCAGCAGTCGAATAGCGGGGGCAGCGGGTGAGCAGTTCTTC.